The 27 T cell receptor beta chains below were found in one sample sequenced in a study of blood T cell repertoires in COVID-19. Clones were sequenced by immunoSEQ multiplex PCR, and TCRdb holds only the in-frame ones, with some missing. The repertoire holds about 200,000 clones, approximately 90% seen once, with roughly 6.2% in the top ten. The sequencing sample was made of peripheral blood. Receptors originate from a man aged 60 to 69 who had recovered from COVID-19.

CDR3 sequence: CAWSQGYEQYF. Here the CDR3 DNA reads TGTGCCTGGAGTCAGGGGTACGAGCAGTACTTC. This chain uses TRBV30 with TRBJ2-7, with a possible D match to TRBD1 (6 bases). CDR3 length: 11 amino acids. V lost 2 bases, J lost 4 bases, and 6 bases lay in between. Germline assignment: CDR1 GTSNPN and CDR2 SVGIG (reference sequence).

This clone came up many times. The rearrangement joins TRBV6-1 to TRBJ2-7; 11 bases are a match to TRBD2. This CDR3 spans 16 amino acids. Germline V CDR1 and CDR2: MNHNS, SASEGT. V lost 1 base, J lost 4 bases, and 6 bases stayed unmatched. The DNA for the CDR3 is TGTGCCAGCAGTGAAGATCTAGCGGGAGGAGGGTACGAGCAGTACTTC. Translated: CASSEDLAGGGYEQYF.

The rearrangement uses TRBV7-2 and TRBJ2-3; 9 bases align to TRBD2. Germline V gives CDR1 SGHTA, CDR2 FQGNSA. Trimming cost V 5 bases and J 9 bases; bases outside gene matches: 12. The CDR3 contains 15 residues. The CDR3 sequence: CASSPTRAGGVTQYF. The CDR3 DNA reads TGTGCCAGCAGCCCAACTCGTGCGGGGGGGGTGACGCAGTATTTT. The variable domain in full, completed from reference TRBV7-2 and TRBJ2-3, reads GAGVSQSPSNKVTEKGKDVELRCDPISGHTALYWYRQSLGQGLEFLIYFQGNSAPDKSGLPSDRFSAERTGGSVSTLTIQRTQQEDSAVYLCASSPTRAGGVTQYFGPGTRLTVL.

V usage is TRBV24-1 and J usage is TRBJ1-5; D is uncertain. This CDR3 comprises 13 residues. V lost 3 bases and J 11 bases, leaving 13 bases between the germline ends. CDR1 KGHDR and CDR2 SFDVKD come from the germline V gene. DNA for the CDR3: TGTGCCACCAGTGATGCTAGGCGTGCCTCCCAGCATTTT. Residues: CATSDARRASQHF.

This chain joins TRBV19 and TRBJ1-1; a weak D match, TRBD1 (5 bases). V was pared by 10 bases and J by 7 bases, with 19 bases between. CDR1 and CDR2 from the germline V gene are LNHDA and SQIVND (reference sequence). This CDR3 has 13 amino acids. CDR3 loop: CAMHSTGLNEAFF. CDR3 in DNA: TGTGCCATGCACAGCACAGGCTTGAATGAAGCTTTCTTT.

This clone occurred once. The CDR3 DNA reads as TGTGCCAGCAGCAAACCGGGACTAGCGGGCAATGAGCAGTTCTTC. Translation gives CASSKPGLAGNEQFF. The V call is TRBV7-8, the J call TRBJ2-1, with 12 bases matching TRBD2. The trim removed 5 bases at V and 6 bases at J, leaving 5 bases unmatched. The V gene's germline CDR1 is SGHVS and CDR2 FQNEAQ. The CDR3 loop spans 15 amino acids.

This clone was recorded a few times. This sequence joins TRBV19 and TRBJ1-1; possibly TRBD1 for D (5 bases). CDR3 size: 13 residues. Germline V gene data show CDR1 as LNHDA and CDR2 as SQIVND (reference sequence). V lost 6 bases and J 4 bases, leaving 12 bases between the germline ends. CDR3 coding DNA: TGTGCCAGTAGGAAAGGGGCGGCCACTGAAGCTTTCTTT. This translates into CASRKGAATEAFF.

The rearrangement links TRBV5-1 to TRBJ1-1, with TRBD1 identical over 7 bases. Looked up from germline, CDR1 is SGHRS and CDR2 is YFSETQ. The CDR3 covers 14 residues. The V and J ends lost 2 bases and 1 base, in that order; junction bases with no gene match: 2. The CDR3 DNA reads as TGCGCCAGCAGCTTCAACAGGGGGAACACTGAAGCTTTCTTT. It codes for CASSFNRGNTEAFF.

This sequence joins TRBV10-3 and TRBJ1-5, with D hard to call. Germline-derived CDR1 and CDR2 are ENHRY and SYGVKD. The CDR3 is made up of 14 amino acids. V lost 0 bases, J lost 7 bases, and 10 bases lay in between. This chain's CDR3 is CAISESGEIQPQHF. CDR3 DNA sequence: TGTGCCATCAGTGAGTCCGGGGAAATCCAGCCCCAGCATTTT.

The J gene is TRBJ1-6, the V gene TRBV6-1; 7 bases fit TRBD1. The V gene's germline CDR1 is MNHNS and CDR2 SASEGT. The CDR3 loop spans 14 amino acids. With V trimmed by 3 bases and J by 6 bases, 2 bases remained unmatched. The CDR3 here is CASSEGQPNSPLHF. CDR3 in DNA: TGTGCCAGCAGTGAGGGACAGCCTAATTCACCCCTCCACTTT.

V usage is TRBV11-2 and J usage is TRBJ1-3; D remains unclear. Germline CDR1 reads SGHAT; CDR2 reads FQNNGV. The V and J ends lost 6 bases and 3 bases respectively, with 15 bases between them. CDR3 length equals 15 residues. This CDR3 is CASRQTQILGNTIYF. The CDR3 DNA follows: TGTGCCAGCAGACAGACCCAGATTCTTGGAAACACCATATATTTT.

The chain carries TRBV18 and TRBJ1-2; 8 bases are shared with TRBD1. With 3 bases clipped from V and 0 bases from J, the junction kept 3 bases outside the gene matches. The CDR3 extends over 15 amino acids. Germline CDR1 is KGHSH and CDR2 is LQKENI. CDR3 loop: CASSPRTGPNYGYTF. The CDR3 DNA is TGTGCCAGCTCACCCAGGACAGGGCCTAACTATGGCTACACCTTC. Full variable domain (rest looked up from reference TRBV18 and TRBJ1-2): NAGVMQNPRHLVRRRGQEARLRCSPMKGHSHVYWYRQLPEEGLKFMVYLQKENIIDESGMPKERFSAEFPKEGPSILRIQQVVRGDSAAYFCASSPRTGPNYGYTFGSGTRLTVV.

The rearrangement links TRBV19 to TRBJ1-1, with 7 bases lining up with TRBD1. Germline CDR1 is LNHDA and CDR2 is SQIVND (reference sequence). The length of the CDR3 is 14 residues. The trim removed 4 bases at V and 2 bases at J, leaving 4 bases unmatched. The CDR3 loop is CASSKDRFNTEAFF. DNA of the CDR3: TGTGCCAGTAGTAAGGACAGGTTCAACACTGAAGCTTTCTTT.

The V and J genes are TRBV6-5 and TRBJ2-7, with D tentatively TRBD1 (6 bases). Looked up from germline, CDR1 is MNHEY and CDR2 is SVGAGI. The CDR3 is 15 residues long. With 4 bases removed from V and 3 bases from J, the gap between germline ends came to 16 bases. CDR3 residues: CASSFQGSQIYEQYF. CDR3 DNA sequence: TGTGCCAGCAGTTTCCAGGGGTCCCAGATCTACGAGCAGTACTTC.

The chain has TRBV29-1 and TRBJ2-7; TRBD1 matches at 9 bases. The CDR3 spans 14 residues. The V and J ends lost 1 base and 4 bases, in that order; junction bases with no gene match: 5. Germline assignment: CDR1 SQVTM and CDR2 ANQGSEA. The CDR3 reads CSVEGRTGVYEQYF. The CDR3 bases are TGCAGCGTTGAAGGCCGGACAGGGGTATACGAGCAGTACTTC.

The CDR3 region is CASRQGTRPQHF. The CDR3 DNA sequence: TGTGCCAGTAGACAGGGGACGAGGCCCCAGCATTTT. The chain carries TRBV19 and TRBJ1-5; the match to TRBD1 covers 7 bases. Looked up from germline, CDR1 is LNHDA and CDR2 is SQIVND (reference sequence). The CDR3 has 12 residues. V was clipped by 6 bases and J by 9 bases; unmatched bases: 5. The whole variable domain, remainder taken from reference TRBV19 and TRBJ1-5, is DGGITQSPKYLFRKEGQNVTLSCEQNLNHDAMYWYRQDPGQGLRLIYYSQIVNDFQKGDIAEGYSVSREKKESFPLTVTSAQKNPTAFYLCASRQGTRPQHFGDGTRLSIL.

This clone was observed a single time. The CDR3, as DNA: TGCGCCAGCAGCGCCCACAGGGACCCTGGAAACACCATATATTTT. It is translated as CASSAHRDPGNTIYF. The V call is TRBV5-1, the J call TRBJ1-3, with D possibly matching TRBD1 (6 bases). Germline-derived CDR1 and CDR2 are SGHRS and YFSETQ. V was shortened by 4 bases and J by 2 bases, with 13 bases between the two germline ends. The CDR3 has 15 residues.

CDR3 residues: CASSSLDYYNYEQYF. CDR3 in DNA: TGTGCCAGCAGTTCTCTGGACTATTACAACTACGAGCAGTACTTC. The chain carries TRBV28 and TRBJ2-7, with a tentative D call TRBD2 (6 bases). With 4 bases removed from V and 3 bases from J, the gap between germline ends came to 16 bases. The length of the CDR3 is 15 residues. Germline V gene lookup returns CDR1 MDHEN and CDR2 SYDVKM.

The chain combines TRBV30 with TRBJ2-7; D not resolved. Trimming shortened V by 3 bases and J by 0 bases, and 15 bases separated the two germline ends. This CDR3 is built from 15 residues. Germline V gives CDR1 GTSNPN, CDR2 SVGIG (reference sequence). CDR3 nucleotides: TGTGCCTGGAGCCTTAGCTGGTTTAGCTCCTACGAGCAGTACTTC. Protein product: CAWSLSWFSSYEQYF. Complete variable domain (other parts from reference TRBV30 and TRBJ2-7): SQTIHQWPATLVQPVGSPLSLECTVEGTSNPNLYWYRQAAGRGLQLLFYSVGIGQISSEVPQNLSASRPQDRQFILSSKKLLLSDSGFYLCAWSLSWFSSYEQYFGPGTRLTVT.

The V gene is TRBV19, the J gene TRBJ2-3, with 7 bases fitting TRBD2. This CDR3 is 14 amino acids long. Trimming cost V 7 bases and J 0 bases; bases outside gene matches: 4. Germline lookup yields CDR1 LNHDA and CDR2 SQIVND (reference sequence). DNA of the CDR3: TGTGCCAGTACCCTCGGGGGGAGCACAGATACGCAGTATTTT. Its protein product is CASTLGGSTDTQYF.

The rearrangement joins TRBV25-1 to TRBJ1-1; perhaps TRBD1 as D (6 bases). Germline CDR1 MGHDK, CDR2 SYGVNS. This CDR3 has 13 residues. The ends were cut back, 6 bases at V and 0 bases at J, with 8 bases in the middle. The CDR3 sequence: CASSSGVNTEAFF. The CDR3, as DNA: TGTGCCAGCAGCTCAGGGGTGAACACTGAAGCTTTCTTT.

The genes are TRBV9 and TRBJ1-5; maybe TRBD1 (5 bases). This CDR3 comprises 15 residues. Germline loops: CDR1 SGDLS, CDR2 YYNGEE. Trimming pared 0 bases from V and 8 bases from J, leaving 15 bases between. CDR3 sequence (DNA): TGTGCCAGCAGCGTAGATGGAGGGGCGAGCAAGCCCCAGCATTTT. Translation: CASSVDGGASKPQHF.

The gene calls are TRBV19 and TRBJ2-1; 9 bases align to TRBD1. Germline lookup yields CDR1 LNHDA and CDR2 SQIVND (reference sequence). With V trimmed by 10 bases and J by 6 bases, 13 bases remained unmatched. The CDR3 is 15 amino acids. CDR3 bases: TGTGCCACCTACCAGAACAGGGGGCGGTCCAATGAGCAGTTCTTC. Translating it yields CATYQNRGRSNEQFF. The entire variable domain, with the rest obtained from reference TRBV19 and TRBJ2-1, is as follows: DGGITQSPKYLFRKEGQNVTLSCEQNLNHDAMYWYRQDPGQGLRLIYYSQIVNDFQKGDIAEGYSVSREKKESFPLTVTSAQKNPTAFYLCATYQNRGRSNEQFFGPGTRLTVL.

A single count supports this clone. V is TRBV5-4 and J is TRBJ2-3; D may be TRBD1 (6 bases). This CDR3 spans 14 amino acids. Germline V gene data show CDR1 as SGHNT and CDR2 as YYREEE (reference sequence). V lost 1 base and J 2 bases, leaving 8 bases between the germline ends. The CDR3 bases are TGTGCCAGCAGCTTGTCAGGGGCCACAGATACGCAGTATTTT. It is translated as CASSLSGATDTQYF.

The genes are TRBV6-5 and TRBJ1-2; TRBD1 aligns across 10 bases. This CDR3 spans 15 amino acids. Per the germline V gene, CDR1 is MNHEY and CDR2 is SVGAGI. Trimming at V came to 4 bases and at J to 3 bases, leaving 5 bases not matched to a gene. CDR3 protein: CASSSKTGGYYGYTF. DNA of the CDR3: TGTGCCAGCAGTTCAAAGACAGGGGGCTACTATGGCTACACCTTC.

This chain uses TRBV18 with TRBJ1-6, with 10 positions matching TRBD1. V dropped 0 bases and J dropped 8; count of bases not matched to a gene: 4. The CDR3 extends over 16 amino acids. Germline assignment: CDR1 KGHSH and CDR2 LQKENI. CDR3 protein: CASSPPGQGMDSPLHF. CDR3 coding DNA: TGTGCCAGCTCACCACCGGGACAGGGGATGGATTCACCCCTCCACTTT.

In the case of this clone: This clone may be a read error of a much larger clone one base away. CDR3 loop: CASSLQGAFEKLFF. Written as DNA, the CDR3 is TGTGCCAGCAGCTTACAGGGGGCGTTTGAAAAACTGTTTTTT. The gene calls are TRBV5-5 and TRBJ1-4, with 9 bases lining up with TRBD1. CDR1 and CDR2 (germline): SGHKS, YYEKEE (reference sequence). V lost 2 bases, J lost 7 bases, and 3 bases stayed unmatched. CDR3 length: 14 amino acids.